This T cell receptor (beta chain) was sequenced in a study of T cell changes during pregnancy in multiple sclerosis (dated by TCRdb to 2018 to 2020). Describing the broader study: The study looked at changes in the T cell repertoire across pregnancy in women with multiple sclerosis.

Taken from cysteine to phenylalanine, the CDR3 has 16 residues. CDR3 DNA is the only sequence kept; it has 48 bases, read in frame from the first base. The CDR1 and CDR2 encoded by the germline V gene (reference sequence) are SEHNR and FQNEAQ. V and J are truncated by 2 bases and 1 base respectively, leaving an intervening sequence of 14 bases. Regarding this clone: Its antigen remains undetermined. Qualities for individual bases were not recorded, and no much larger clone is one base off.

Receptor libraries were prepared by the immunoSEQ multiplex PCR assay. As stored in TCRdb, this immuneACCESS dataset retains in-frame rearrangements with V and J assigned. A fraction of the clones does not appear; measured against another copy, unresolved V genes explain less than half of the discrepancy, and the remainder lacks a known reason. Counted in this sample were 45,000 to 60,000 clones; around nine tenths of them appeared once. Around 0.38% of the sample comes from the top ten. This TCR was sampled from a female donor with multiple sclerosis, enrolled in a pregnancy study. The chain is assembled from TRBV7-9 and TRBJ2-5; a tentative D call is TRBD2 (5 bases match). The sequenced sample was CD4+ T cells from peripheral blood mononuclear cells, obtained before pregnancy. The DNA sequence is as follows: TGTGCCAGCAGCTTATGGAGGATAGAATTCCAAGAGACCCAGTACTTC. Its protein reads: CASSLWRIEFQETQYF.